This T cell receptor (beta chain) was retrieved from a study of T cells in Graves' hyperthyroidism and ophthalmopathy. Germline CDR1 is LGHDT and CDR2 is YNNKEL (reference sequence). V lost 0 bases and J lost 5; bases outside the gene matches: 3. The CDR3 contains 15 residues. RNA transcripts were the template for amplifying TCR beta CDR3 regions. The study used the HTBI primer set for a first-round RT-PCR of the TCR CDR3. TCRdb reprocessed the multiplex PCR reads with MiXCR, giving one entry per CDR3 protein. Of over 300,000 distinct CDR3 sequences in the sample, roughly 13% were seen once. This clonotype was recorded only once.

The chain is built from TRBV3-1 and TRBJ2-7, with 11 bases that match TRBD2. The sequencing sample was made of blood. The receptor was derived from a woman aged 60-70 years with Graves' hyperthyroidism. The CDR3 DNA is TGTGCCAGCAGCCAAGAACTAGCGGGAGTCCACGAGCAGTACTTC. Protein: CASSQELAGVHEQYF.